The 8 T cell receptor beta chains below all came from one sample that was sequenced in a study of OX40 agonist ivuxolimab in advanced cancers. Some clones are missing from TCRdb's copy, which holds only in-frame ones; the method was immunoSEQ multiplex PCR. The top ten clones hold roughly a fifth of a sample with fewer than 65,000 clones, 94% of them seen once. This specimen consisted of CD4+ or CD8+ T cells sorted from blood, obtained in a trial of the OX40 agonist ivuxolimab. These receptors originate from an adult with an advanced solid tumor such as melanoma, head and neck, liver or kidney cancer.

The chain combines TRBV7-2 with TRBJ2-7; D is uncertain. The germline V gene has CDR1 SGHTA and CDR2 FQGNSA. V shed 2 bases and J shed 3 bases, with 5 bases lying between them. This CDR3 is 12 amino acids long. The CDR3 region is CASSLHDYEQYF. CDR3 bases: TGTGCCAGCAGCTTACACGACTACGAGCAGTACTTC.

This chain links TRBV9 with TRBJ2-2; D remains unclear. The CDR3 is 12 residues long. Germline V gives CDR1 SGDLS, CDR2 YYNGEE. The V end was cut by 5 bases, the J end by 4 bases, with 6 bases between. CDR3 loop: CASSWGTGELFF. CDR3 DNA sequence: TGTGCCAGCAGTTGGGGCACCGGGGAGCTGTTTTTT.

This sequence joins TRBV5-3 and TRBJ2-1; 8 bases align to TRBD2. TRBV5-3 is assigned to the ORF class and has an uncertain function. The V and J ends lost 5 bases and 2 bases, in that order; junction bases with no gene match: 6. The CDR3 sequence is 15 residues long. CDR3 nucleotides: TGTGCCAGAAGGGGCTCGCGGGAGGCCTACAATGAGCAGTTCTTC. Residues: CARRGSREAYNEQFF.

The sample holds one count of this clone. The chain carries TRBV6-4 and TRBJ1-2; no definite D call. The CDR3 runs 13 residues. The germline V gene encodes CDR1 MRHNA and CDR2 SNTAGT. The V end was cut by 2 bases, the J end by 4 bases, with 8 bases between. The DNA for the CDR3 is TGTGCCAGCAGTGACAAGAGAATCTATGGCTACACCTTC. Translating gives CASSDKRIYGYTF.

This clone was recorded only once. The chain combines TRBV15 with TRBJ2-2; D is possibly TRBD1 (6 bases). Trimming left V 0 bases short and J 3 bases short, with 14 bases between. Germline-derived CDR1 and CDR2 are LNHNV and YYDKDF (reference sequence). The CDR3 consists of 17 residues. The CDR3 region is CATSRDRGGPYTGELFF. CDR3 in DNA: TGTGCCACCAGCAGAGACAGGGGCGGCCCCTACACCGGGGAGCTGTTTTTT.

The rearrangement uses TRBV9 and TRBJ2-1, with D uncertain. Between the trimmed V and J ends, which lost 4 bases and 5 bases, there was a span of 4 bases. Germline V lookup: CDR1 SGDLS, CDR2 YYNGEE. The CDR3 length is 11 residues. DNA of the CDR3: TGTGCCAGCAGCCCACACAATGAGCAGTTCTTC. It translates to CASSPHNEQFF.

V gene TRBV19 combines with J gene TRBJ1-5; TRBD1 is a possible D gene (6 bases). The V end was cut by 10 bases, the J end by 4 bases, with 17 bases between. The CDR3 has 14 residues. Per the germline V gene, CDR1 is LNHDA and CDR2 is SQIVND (reference sequence). The CDR3 sequence: CATHQGFRNQPQHF. The CDR3 region has the DNA TGTGCCACCCACCAGGGGTTCAGAAATCAGCCCCAGCATTTT. The whole variable domain, remainder taken from reference TRBV19 and TRBJ1-5, is DGGITQSPKYLFRKEGQNVTLSCEQNLNHDAMYWYRQDPGQGLRLIYYSQIVNDFQKGDIAEGYSVSREKKESFPLTVTSAQKNPTAFYLCATHQGFRNQPQHFGDGTRLSIL.

The chain carries TRBV28 and TRBJ2-2, with D perhaps TRBD1 (6 bases). V lost 6 bases to trimming and J lost 0 bases, with 14 bases between them. The germline V gene has CDR1 MDHEN and CDR2 SYDVKM. CDR3 length equals 16 residues. The DNA of the CDR3 is TGTGCCAGCAGCTTAACCGGGACACCGAACACCGGGGAGCTGTTTTTT. This codes for CASSLTGTPNTGELFF.